The 32 T cell receptor beta chains presented below share a single source sample, sequenced in a study of T cells in narcolepsy. Assay: immunoSEQ multiplex PCR; the TCRdb copy retains only in-frame clones and omits some. The data show 35,000 or so clones, about 85% seen once. The sequenced material came from CD45RA- memory CD4+ T cells from PBMCs. These receptor sequences come from a human donor with narcolepsy.

V is TRBV14 and J is TRBJ2-2; D may be TRBD1 (5 bases). CDR1 SGHDN and CDR2 FVKESK come from the germline V gene. Trimming stripped 5 bases from V and 11 bases from J, with 9 bases between. This CDR3 comprises 11 residues. The CDR3 region has the DNA TGTGCCAGCAGCGACAGCGCAGAGCTGTTTTTT. Protein product: CASSDSAELFF.

The CDR3 nucleotides are TGTGCCAGCAGCTTGGTAAGCGGGGGGGCCAATGAGCAGTTCTTC. Its translation is CASSLVSGGANEQFF. The gene calls are TRBV11-3 and TRBJ2-1, with 10 bases matching TRBD2. The CDR3 runs to 15 residues. Germline CDR1 is SGHNT and CDR2 is YENEEA. Trimming took 3 bases from V and 6 from J; bases not matched to a gene: 5. Based on the CDR3 plus reference TRBV11-3 and TRBJ2-1, the full variable domain is EAGVVQSPRYKIIEKKQPVAFWCNPISGHNTLYWYLQNLGQGPELLIRYENEEAVDDSQLPKDRFSAERLKGVDSTLKIQPAELGDSAVYLCASSLVSGGANEQFFGPGTRLTVL.

The chain joins TRBV28 to TRBJ1-3; D is unclear. V was clipped by 0 bases and J by 6 bases, with 9 bases between them. There are 14 residues in the CDR3. The germline CDR1 and CDR2 sequences are MDHEN and SYDVKM. Here the CDR3 reads CASSLWGQQNTIYF. CDR3 bases: TGTGCCAGCAGTTTATGGGGTCAACAAAACACCATATATTTT.

The V gene is TRBV7-2, the J gene TRBJ1-2; tentatively, D is TRBD1 (5 bases). Per the germline V gene, CDR1 is SGHTA and CDR2 is FQGNSA. The CDR3 runs 14 residues. V was clipped by 0 bases and J by 8 bases, with 13 bases between them. This CDR3 is CASSLAFRVEGYTF. CDR3 sequence (DNA): TGTGCCAGCAGCTTAGCGTTCAGGGTGGAGGGCTACACCTTC.

The chain employs TRBV19 and TRBJ1-3; 8 bases are a match to TRBD1. J lost 4 bases, V lost 5 bases, and 4 bases had no gene match. The CDR3 consists of 14 residues. CDR1 LNHDA and CDR2 SQIVND come from the germline V gene (reference sequence). DNA of the CDR3: TGTGCCAGTAGTCTCCGGGACAGGGGAAACACCATATATTTT. It yields the protein CASSLRDRGNTIYF.

This chain uses TRBV4-2 with TRBJ2-6, with D tentatively TRBD1 or TRBD2 (5 bases each). Germline V gene data show CDR1 as LGHNA and CDR2 as YNFKEQ. Deletions cut 3 bases from V and 2 bases from J, with 11 bases between. There are 16 residues in the CDR3. The CDR3 coding sequence is TGTGCCAGCAGCCAGGCTATGGGACCTGGGGCCAACGTCCTGACTTTC. Amino acids: CASSQAMGPGANVLTF.

This clone occurred a few times. Other DNA sequences from this sample encode an identical CDR3 as well. The chain has TRBV27 and TRBJ2-2; a possible D gene is TRBD1 (5 bases). V lost 4 bases, J lost 1 base, and 7 bases lay in between. The CDR3 spans 14 residues. The germline V gene has CDR1 MNHEY and CDR2 SMNVEV (reference sequence). The CDR3 region has the DNA TGTGCCAGCAGTTCGACAGTGAACACCGGGGAGCTGTTTTTT. It translates to CASSSTVNTGELFF.

This clone showed up just once. J is TRBJ1-2 and V is TRBV28; D gene unclear. CDR3 length equals 12 residues. The germline V gene has CDR1 MDHEN and CDR2 SYDVKM. With 3 bases removed from V and 4 bases from J, the gap between germline ends came to 6 bases. The CDR3 nucleotides read TGTGCCAGCAGTTTGAAATCCTATGGCTACACCTTC. Protein: CASSLKSYGYTF.

The chain couples TRBV28 to TRBJ2-7; no firm D call. The CDR3 runs to 14 residues. The V gene lost 3 bases and the J gene lost 1 base, with 10 bases spanning the gap. Germline CDR1 reads MDHEN; CDR2 reads SYDVKM. The CDR3 DNA reads TGTGCCAGCAGTTTGGGTACCATGTCCTACGAGCAGTACTTC. This gives the protein CASSLGTMSYEQYF.

V gene TRBV7-8 combines with J gene TRBJ1-3; D uncertain. The V gene lost 5 bases and the J gene lost 4 bases, with 9 bases spanning the gap. The CDR3 has 13 residues. Germline CDR1 and CDR2: SGHVS and FQNEAQ. The CDR3, as DNA: TGTGCCAGCAGCCCACTAGGGGGAAACACCATATATTTT. Protein: CASSPLGGNTIYF.

This clone is judged medium-sized. V usage is TRBV5-1 and J usage is TRBJ1-5; TRBD1 is a possible D gene (6 bases). Trimming took 7 bases from V and 6 from J, leaving 20 bases between them. Germline loops: CDR1 SGHRS, CDR2 YFSETQ. The CDR3 spans 15 residues. The CDR3 nucleotides are TGCGCCAGCCGTCGGGACACCTCTAGTAGTCAGCCCCAGCATTTT. This codes for CASRRDTSSSQPQHF.

This clone appeared a few times. The chain carries TRBV19 and TRBJ1-5; 7 bases are a match to TRBD1. The J segment lost 4 bases and the V segment lost 4 bases, leaving 7 bases of the junction unmatched. The CDR3 length is 15 residues. Germline CDR1 reads LNHDA; CDR2 reads SQIVND (reference sequence). The CDR3 loop reads CASSTDRVGNQPQHF. DNA of the CDR3: TGTGCCAGTAGTACTGACAGGGTTGGAAATCAGCCCCAGCATTTT.

The J gene is TRBJ2-1, the V gene TRBV18; the D call may be TRBD1 or TRBD2 (5 bases each). CDR1 and CDR2 from the germline V gene are KGHSH and LQKENI. The CDR3 has 15 amino acids. Trimming pared 1 base from V and 5 bases from J, leaving 12 bases between. The chain's CDR3 is CASSPRGIRNNEQFF. The CDR3 coding sequence is TGTGCCAGCTCACCACGGGGGATTCGAAACAATGAGCAGTTCTTC.

The chain has TRBV7-8 and TRBJ2-1; D remains unclear. The CDR3 totals 11 residues. The germline CDR1 and CDR2 sequences are SGHVS and FQNEAQ. Trimming pared 5 bases from V and 6 bases from J, leaving 5 bases between. In DNA, the CDR3 is TGTGCCAGCAGCCCGCGCAATGAGCAGTTCTTC. This gives the protein CASSPRNEQFF.

This chain uses TRBV9 with TRBJ2-7, with TRBD2 matching 14 bases. Germline assignment: CDR1 SGDLS and CDR2 YYNGEE. J lost 4 bases, V lost 4 bases, and 4 bases had no gene match. The CDR3 sequence is 15 residues long. The CDR3 DNA reads as TGTGCCAGCAGCCCGACTAGCGGGGGGGCTTACGAGCAGTACTTC. Residues: CASSPTSGGAYEQYF.

The chain employs TRBV2 and TRBJ2-1; 14 bases map to TRBD2. The CDR3 is made up of 16 amino acids. Germline values: CDR1 SNHLY, CDR2 FYNNEI. V lost 2 bases to trimming and J lost 7 bases; unmatched junction nucleotides: 4. The CDR3 protein is CASSEKRTSGGNEQFF. The CDR3 bases are TGTGCCAGCAGTGAAAAGAGGACTAGCGGGGGGAATGAGCAGTTCTTC.

J is TRBJ1-2 and V is TRBV6-6; D uncertain. This CDR3 is built from 13 residues. Germline V gives CDR1 MNHNY, CDR2 SVGAGI (reference sequence). The V gene lost 2 bases and the J gene lost 4 bases, with 8 bases spanning the gap. This CDR3 is CASSYEGSYGYTF. The CDR3 DNA sequence: TGTGCCAGCAGTTACGAGGGAAGCTATGGCTACACCTTC.

This chain uses TRBV5-1 with TRBJ2-7; 13 bases are shared with TRBD2. Germline V lookup: CDR1 SGHRS, CDR2 YFSETQ. The CDR3 is 15 residues long. Unmatched junction bases numbered 1, after V lost 3 bases and J lost 1 base. DNA of the CDR3: TGCGCCAGCAGCTGGGGACTAGCGGGGTCCTACGAGCAGTACTTC. The encoded protein is CASSWGLAGSYEQYF.

The V and J genes are TRBV7-9 and TRBJ2-7; 8 nucleotides agree with TRBD1. The trim removed 5 bases at V and 4 bases at J, leaving 10 bases unmatched. CDR3 length: 15 amino acids. CDR1 and CDR2 from the germline V gene are SEHNR and FQNEAQ (reference sequence). CDR3 residues: CASSLSSGTGYEQYF. The CDR3 nucleotides are TGTGCCAGCAGCCTCAGCTCCGGGACAGGTTACGAGCAGTACTTC.

The chain employs TRBV7-2 and TRBJ1-4; 8 bases match TRBD1. CDR1 and CDR2 (germline): SGHTA, FQGNSA. This CDR3 contains 16 residues. Trimming at V came to 4 bases and at J to 1 base, leaving 5 bases not matched to a gene. CDR3 residues: CASSSVTGGTNEKLFF. CDR3 nucleotide sequence: TGTGCCAGCAGCTCAGTTACAGGGGGAACTAATGAAAAACTGTTTTTT.

The chain is built from TRBV19 and TRBJ2-7; D may be TRBD2 (6 bases). Germline assignment: CDR1 LNHDA and CDR2 SQIVND (reference sequence). This CDR3 is built from 13 residues. The germline V and J ends were trimmed by 3 bases and 4 bases, with 10 bases remaining between them. The DNA of the CDR3 is TGTGCCAGTAGTATTGGGGGGTTGTACGAGCAGTACTTC. Protein sequence: CASSIGGLYEQYF.

The count of this clone is one. This rearrangement joins TRBV9 to TRBJ1-2; 7 bases map to TRBD1. J was trimmed by 8 bases and V by 2 bases; bases with no gene match: 9. Per the germline V gene, CDR1 is SGDLS and CDR2 is YYNGEE. There are 14 residues in the CDR3. CDR3 loop: CASSVGQAARGYTF. For the CDR3, the DNA is TGTGCCAGCAGCGTCGGACAGGCAGCTAGGGGCTACACCTTC.

V gene TRBV4-3 combines with J gene TRBJ2-1, with 11 bases lining up with TRBD2. CDR3 length: 15 residues. Germline lookup yields CDR1 LGHNA and CDR2 YSLEER. The J segment lost 7 bases and the V segment lost 2 bases, leaving 4 bases of the junction unmatched. The CDR3 loop is CASSQLTSGGNEQFF. CDR3 sequence (DNA): TGCGCCAGCAGCCAATTAACTAGCGGGGGTAATGAGCAGTTCTTC.

This sequence joins TRBV28 and TRBJ1-6; 12 bases are a match to TRBD1. The V gene's germline CDR1 is MDHEN and CDR2 SYDVKM. This CDR3 spans 17 amino acids. Losses at the gene ends were 2 bases for V and 9 bases for J; bases not matched to a gene: 8. In DNA form, the CDR3 reads TGTGCCAGCAGTTTAGGGGGACAGGGGGCTGTCGGTTCACCCCTCCACTTT. The encoded protein is CASSLGGQGAVGSPLHF.

Only one count was recorded for this clone. The chain is built from TRBV9 and TRBJ2-6; no clear D. Germline V CDR1 and CDR2: SGDLS, YYNGEE. The CDR3 has 16 residues. The V end was cut by 4 bases, the J end by 1 base, with 12 bases between. CDR3 residues: CASSMGTSSGANVLTF. The CDR3 bases are TGTGCCAGCAGCATGGGCACCTCATCTGGGGCCAACGTCCTGACTTTC. Drawing the rest from reference TRBV9 and TRBJ2-6, the complete variable domain is DSGVTQTPKHLITATGQRVTLRCSPRSGDLSVYWYQQSLDQGLQFLIQYYNGEERAKGNILERFSAQQFPDLHSELNLSSLELGDSALYFCASSMGTSSGANVLTFGAGSRLTVL.

As concerns this clone: Additional DNA sequences in this sample encode the identical CDR3. The chain has TRBV19 and TRBJ1-2; no clear D gene. The V gene lost 2 bases and the J gene lost 7 bases, with 14 bases spanning the gap. The CDR3 extends over 14 amino acids. The V gene's germline CDR1 is LNHDA and CDR2 SQIVND (reference sequence). CDR3 nucleotide sequence: TGTGCCAGTAGTATAAGTCGAGGGTCGGGTGGCTACACCTTC. Translated, it gives CASSISRGSGGYTF.

The chain carries TRBV6-5 and TRBJ2-7, with 8 bases that match TRBD2. V dropped 8 bases and J dropped 3; count of bases not matched to a gene: 6. CDR3 length: 13 residues. Germline assignment: CDR1 MNHEY and CDR2 SVGAGI. As DNA, the CDR3 is TGTGCCAGCGGGAGACGGGAGGGCTACGAGCAGTACTTC. This encodes CASGRREGYEQYF.

V usage is TRBV4-3 and J usage is TRBJ2-3, with TRBD2 identical over 8 bases. The trim removed 1 base at V and 0 bases at J, leaving 6 bases unmatched. Germline CDR1 reads LGHNA; CDR2 reads YSLEER. The CDR3 length is 17 residues. In DNA, the CDR3 is TGCGCCAGCAGCCAAGTGGGCGGGGGGTTAAGCACAGATACGCAGTATTTT. Protein product: CASSQVGGGLSTDTQYF.

CDR3 protein: CASSFTGKGYTF. DNA for the CDR3: TGTGCCAGCAGCTTCACAGGGAAAGGCTACACCTTC. J is TRBJ1-2 and V is TRBV7-9; the D gene is possibly TRBD1 (6 bases). Germline V lookup: CDR1 SEHNR, CDR2 FQNEAQ (reference sequence). V lost 3 bases, J lost 8 bases, and 10 bases lay in between. The CDR3 is made up of 12 amino acids. Complete variable domain (other parts from reference TRBV7-9 and TRBJ1-2): DTGVSQNPRHKITKRGQNVTFRCDPISEHNRLYWYRQTLGQGPEFLTYFQNEAQLEKSRLLSDRFSAERPKGSFSTLEIQRTEQGDSAMYLCASSFTGKGYTFGSGTRLTVV.

V usage is TRBV6-1 and J usage is TRBJ1-4; D gene unclear. This CDR3 spans 14 amino acids. Germline V gene lookup returns CDR1 MNHNS and CDR2 SASEGT. Trimming cost V 8 bases and J 0 bases, with 10 bases left between them. CDR3 residues: CASRDSATNEKLFF. DNA for the CDR3: TGTGCCAGCCGAGACTCTGCAACTAATGAAAAACTGTTTTTT.

The rearrangement uses TRBV5-1 and TRBJ1-1; 8 bases agree with TRBD1. CDR1 and CDR2 from the germline V gene are SGHRS and YFSETQ. Losses at the gene ends were 2 bases for V and 3 bases for J; bases not matched to a gene: 12. This CDR3 has 17 residues. Written as DNA, the CDR3 is TGCGCCAGCAGCTTCCCGGGACAGGCGGGTACCCACACTGAAGCTTTCTTT. The encoded protein is CASSFPGQAGTHTEAFF.

The CDR3 sequence is CASSSGLAIQYF. The CDR3 region has the DNA TGTGCCAGCAGCTCGGGACTAGCGATTCAGTACTTC. The chain links TRBV11-3 to TRBJ2-7; 10 bases are a match to TRBD2. Germline CDR1 and CDR2: SGHNT and YENEEA. CDR3 length: 12 residues. The V and J ends lost 4 bases and 10 bases, in that order; junction bases with no gene match: 4. Looking up the rest from reference TRBV11-3 and TRBJ2-7 gives the full variable domain: EAGVVQSPRYKIIEKKQPVAFWCNPISGHNTLYWYLQNLGQGPELLIRYENEEAVDDSQLPKDRFSAERLKGVDSTLKIQPAELGDSAVYLCASSSGLAIQYFGPGTRLTVT.